The 7 T cell receptor beta chains listed next were all sequenced from one sample in a study of identical twins (dated by TCRdb to 2016 to 2018). The library was produced with 5' RACE. TCRdb shows the sequencer as Illumina HiSeq 2000. TCRdb took the public reads, trimmed them with fastp at Q25, ran MiXCR for clone calling and kept in-frame beta chains. Each entry merges the rows of one CDR3 protein and shows their most common DNA and genes. The sample data list 240,000 or so distinct CDR3 sequences, and approximately 7% of these were observed just once. The ten largest make up roughly 3.4% of the sample. This sample also belongs to another study, concerning yellow fever vaccine responses in identical twins.

The sequenced material came from memory (CD45RO+) T cells sorted from blood. The cell subset or site label on this specimen signifies: CD45RO+ enriched T cells. The receptors were sampled from a woman in her late teens or twenties in good health.

This clonotype appeared a few times. This chain connects TRBV7-7 to TRBJ2-3, with D possibly matching TRBD2 (6 bases). The CDR3 covers 15 residues. The V end lost 1 base, the J end lost 3 bases, and 11 bases lay between the germline ends. The germline V gene has CDR1 SSHAT and CDR2 FNYEAQ (reference sequence). CDR3 DNA sequence: TGTGCCAGCAGCTTAGGCGGGACCTTAACAGATACGCAGTATTTT. Encoded protein: CASSLGGTLTDTQYF. The full variable domain, rest sourced from reference TRBV7-7 and TRBJ2-3, is GAGVSQSPRYKVTKRGQDVTLRCDPISSHATLYWYQQALGQGPEFLTYFNYEAQPDKSGLPSDRFSAERPEGSISTLTIQRTEQRDSAMYRCASSLGGTLTDTQYFGPGTRLTVL.

In its sample, this clonotype was seen many times. The V call is TRBV28, the J call TRBJ1-1; a weak D match, TRBD1 (5 bases). V dropped 7 bases and J dropped 9 bases, with 18 bases sitting between them. Germline V lookup: CDR1 MDHEN, CDR2 SYDVKM. CDR3 length equals 13 residues. CDR3 DNA sequence: TGTGCCAGCATACAGGACACCCGCTTGAAAGCTTTCTTT. This gives the protein CASIQDTRLKAFF.

In its sample, this clonotype was seen many times. This chain links TRBV12-3 or TRBV12-4 with TRBJ2-7, with TRBD1 matching over 8 bases. The CDR3 covers 14 residues. V lost 1 base to trimming and J lost 6 bases; unmatched junction nucleotides: 5. CDR3 sequence: CASSLVRDRIEQYF. The CDR3, as DNA: TGTGCCAGCAGTTTAGTCCGGGACAGGATCGAGCAGTACTTC.

This chain links TRBV5-1 with TRBJ2-7; tentatively, D is TRBD2 (6 bases). The CDR3 has 15 residues. The V gene's germline CDR1 is SGHRS and CDR2 YFSETQ. Trimming left V 0 bases short and J 0 bases short, with 10 bases between. This CDR3 is CASSLVAGSSYEQYF. The CDR3 bases are TGCGCCAGCAGCTTGGTTGCGGGAAGCTCCTACGAGCAGTACTTC.

In its sample, this clonotype was seen many times. The chain joins TRBV4-1 to TRBJ2-1, with TRBD2 matching over 7 bases. Germline CDR1 reads MGHRA; CDR2 reads YSYEKL. With V trimmed by 3 bases and J by 4 bases, 9 bases remained unmatched. The CDR3 loop spans 16 amino acids. The CDR3 loop is CASSHPATSRYNEQFF. In DNA, the CDR3 is TGCGCCAGCAGCCACCCCGCGACTAGCCGATACAATGAGCAGTTCTTC.

On this clonotype: At one end the junction does not follow the germline gene, possibly because of a read error. The chain employs TRBV6-1 and TRBJ2-3; the match to TRBD2 covers 10 bases. The germline V gene has CDR1 MNHNS and CDR2 SASEGT. There are 16 residues in the CDR3. The CDR3 here is CASNQNSGGATYTQYF. The CDR3 DNA follows: TGTGCCAGCAACCAAAACAGCGGGGGGGCCACATATACGCAGTATTTT.

Concerning this clonotype: Just one base apart from a much larger clone, this may be a read error. The CDR3 DNA reads as TGTGCCAGCAGCGAGCGGGGGGACGTAGAGACCCAGTACTTC. This translates into CASSERGDVETQYF. This sequence joins TRBV27 and TRBJ2-5, with 9 bases matching TRBD2. There are 14 residues in the CDR3. Germline V lookup: CDR1 MNHEY, CDR2 SMNVEV (reference sequence). Trimming at V came to 6 bases and at J to 4 bases, leaving 6 bases not matched to a gene.